In this sample, the clone carrying this T cell receptor beta chain turned up a few times. The CDR3 is made up of 11 amino acids. Unmatched junction bases numbered 3, after V lost 5 bases and J lost 8 bases. The germline V gene encodes CDR1 SGHDT and CDR2 YYEEEE. Profiled with immunoSEQ multiplex PCR; TCRdb holds only in-frame clones, not every one. The data contain roughly 260,000 clones, 83% of them singletons. The record originates from a study of blood T cell repertoires in COVID-19. Individuals aged roughly 18 to 95 years were recruited from fewer than 30 US areas. The study assigned cohorts using participant-reported clinical history.

The clonotype was recovered from a woman aged 40 to 50 who had been exposed to COVID-19. The rearrangement uses TRBV5-6 and TRBJ1-2, with 7 bases lining up with TRBD1. Sequencing was done on a sample of PBMCs or T cells enriched from blood (not recorded which). CDR3 nucleotides: TGTGCCAGCAGAAAACAGGGGGGCTACACCTTC. This sequence encodes CASRKQGGYTF.